This T cell receptor beta chain is drawn from a study of shared clonotypes between healthy human individuals. As for the study in general: CD4 naive and CD4 memory each took three plates per donor, while CD8 naive took two and CD8 memory one. Study-wide findings and caveats: Although depth was large, rarefaction showed that sequencing of the sorted subsets was incomplete.

Terminally differentiated effector memory CD45RA+ cells were excluded from the naive CD8 cells, which were CD45RO-negative and positively selected for CCR7. Donors comprised healthy HIV-negative adults lacking recent acute infections or vaccinations. J lost 5 bases, V lost 8 bases, and 4 bases had no gene match. CDR1 is SQVTM and CDR2 is ANQGSEA in the germline V gene. This CDR3 comprises 13 residues. A note on this clone: Its antigen remains unknown.

It was across several immunoSEQ plates that each subset's genomic DNA was evenly split. Some clones are missing from TCRdb's copy, which holds only in-frame ones; the method was immunoSEQ multiplex PCR. The table includes about 2.1 million clones, about 92% detected once. Sequenced: naive CD8+ T cells from PBMCs. The chain has TRBV29-1 and TRBJ2-5, with 14 bases aligning to TRBD2. This TCR came from a man younger than 35 in good health. Some clones in this sample may be carry-over from other donors' samples. CDR3 sequence (DNA): TGCAGCATAGGACTAGCGGGAGGCGAGACCCAGTACTTC. This codes for CSIGLAGGETQYF.